One and the same sample provided the 8 T cell receptor beta chains below, sequenced in a study of blood T cells in healthy people across ages. The second PCR ran about 6 to 12 cycles with a sample-barcoded 5' primer and J-beta primers. TCRdb ran MiXCR on the 5' RACE reads and lists one entry per CDR3 protein. The sample has roughly 1,800,000 distinct CDR3 sequences, around half seen once. Material: blood. The receptor source for this set is a woman aged 40 to 49 in good health.

V usage is TRBV24-1 and J usage is TRBJ1-5; 7 bases map to TRBD1. Germline V gene lookup returns CDR1 KGHDR and CDR2 SFDVKD. This CDR3 contains 17 residues. With V trimmed by 2 bases and J by 4 bases, 10 bases remained unmatched. The CDR3 spells CATSDSPGQTVNQPQHF. CDR3 DNA sequence: TGTGCCACCAGTGATTCGCCGGGACAGACCGTTAATCAGCCCCAGCATTTT.

Comment on this clonotype: Just one base apart from a much larger clone, this may be a read error. This rearrangement joins TRBV7-6 to TRBJ2-5, with D possibly TRBD1 on 5 matching bases. The CDR3 covers 13 residues. In germline, CDR1 is SGHVS, CDR2 FNYEAQ. Deletions cut 2 bases from V and 11 bases from J, with 15 bases between. DNA for the CDR3: TGTGCCAGCAGCTTACAGGGTTTAAACGGGCAGTACTTC. It yields the protein CASSLQGLNGQYF.

V gene TRBV20-1 combines with J gene TRBJ1-5, with 9 positions matching TRBD1. The CDR3 has 17 residues. Losses at the gene ends were 0 bases for V and 4 bases for J; bases not matched to a gene: 10. Germline CDR1 is DFQATT and CDR2 is SNEGSKA (reference sequence). CDR3 DNA sequence: TGCAGTGCTAGAGAGCTGACAGGGGGAGGGGGGAATCAGCCCCAGCATTTT. Encoded protein: CSARELTGGGGNQPQHF.

The sample holds one count of this clonotype. The chain links TRBV7-9 to TRBJ2-3; no clear D. Germline V gene sequence: CDR1 SEHNR, CDR2 FQNEAQ (reference sequence). This CDR3 comprises 19 residues. Trimming left V 2 bases short and J 4 bases short, with 25 bases between. CDR3 in DNA: TGTGCCAGCAGCTTACCCTCCCCACGAGGTGGGTCCAGGCCAGATACGCAGTATTTT. Protein product: CASSLPSPRGGSRPDTQYF.

This clonotype was seen a few times. The rearrangement uses TRBV29-1 and TRBJ1-2; D is unresolved. The CDR3 runs to 12 residues. Looked up from germline, CDR1 is SQVTM and CDR2 is ANQGSEA. V was clipped by 6 bases and J by 0 bases, with 8 bases between them. The CDR3 DNA reads TGCAGCGTCGCCACTTCTAACTATGGCTACACCTTC. It translates to CSVATSNYGYTF.

This clonotype was found a few times. The gene calls are TRBV5-6 and TRBJ2-1, with a tentative D call TRBD2 (6 bases). Germline assignment: CDR1 SGHDT and CDR2 YYEEEE. This CDR3 contains 12 residues. Trimming pared 5 bases from V and 7 bases from J, leaving 10 bases between. In DNA, the CDR3 is TGTGCCAGCAGTATACTAGCAAATGAGCAGTTCTTC. Translation: CASSILANEQFF.

This clonotype was counted between two and nine times. The genes are TRBV6-2 or TRBV6-3 and TRBJ2-7; D ambiguous. The J call may be wrong; the DNA end is better matched by TRBJ2-5. The CDR3 is 12 amino acids. Germline-derived CDR1 and CDR2 are MNHEY and SVGEGT. The CDR3 sequence is CASSLHKGTQYF. The CDR3 region has the DNA TGTGCCAGCAGTTTACACAAGGGGACCCAGTACTTC.

This clonotype occurred a few times. In DNA form, the CDR3 reads TGTGCCAGCAGTTCTGGGGGCTTCAGGAAAGGGACAGATACGCAGTATTTT. Translating gives CASSSGGFRKGTDTQYF. The genes are TRBV6-5 and TRBJ2-3; possibly TRBD1 for D (6 bases). This CDR3 contains 17 residues. Germline V lookup: CDR1 MNHEY, CDR2 SVGAGI. V was cut by 4 bases and J by 3 bases, with 20 bases left in between.